This entry features one TCR beta chain sequence. Its antigen is currently not known. Within one base of it there is no much larger clone, and no base qualities were kept. The trial excluded patients who had a history of autoimmune disease or who were on systemic immunosuppression. Peripheral blood for TCR sequencing was drawn from every dose cohort at baseline, at cycle 4 day 1 and at cycle 7 day 1. The samples were drawn from a first-in-human, open-label, multicenter phase I dose-escalation trial of ivuxolimab. Adults with locally advanced or metastatic melanoma, renal cell, hepatocellular, or head and neck squamous cell carcinoma were enrolled in the trial. Before TCR sequencing, CD4+ T cells and CD8+ T cells from peripheral blood were sorted into separate populations. This sample was taken from a study of OX40 agonist ivuxolimab in advanced cancers. About the full investigation: Ivuxolimab, which targeted the costimulatory receptor OX40 (CD134), was an agonistic, fully human IgG2 monoclonal antibody. Intravenous ivuxolimab was administered to patients every 2 weeks at six dose levels: 0.01, 0.1, 0.3, 1.5, 3 and 10 mg/kg. Partial responses occurred in three dose-escalation patients, of whom one had hepatocellular carcinoma and two had cutaneous melanoma. Patients were allowed to have had prior anti-PD-1, anti-PD-L1 or anti-CTLA-4 therapy, and around 43% of the dose-escalation patients had been treated with checkpoint inhibitors. The purpose of peripheral TCRbeta sequencing was to test whether ivuxolimab changed TCR sequence diversity and led to clonal T-cell expansion. Of the roughly 51 patients in dose escalation, 19 had hepatocellular carcinoma, about 15 had melanoma, 9 had renal cell carcinoma and 9 had head and neck cancer. In the dose-escalation cohort, more than 75% of patients were male, and the mean age was approximately 55 years, with a range of about 20 to 90. The monotherapy dose-escalation portion (N = 52 patients) of the phase I ivuxolimab trial is reported in the paper.

For sequencing of the TCRbeta CDR3 region, genomic DNA was extracted from the sorted cells. The immunoSEQ Assay was used to sequence the TCRbeta CDR3 regions. Sourced from immuneACCESS, this table was stored by TCRdb with only in-frame sequences that have V and J called. A share of the clones is absent; for the studies checked, an unresolved V gene accounts for under half, and the remainder has no known explanation. The sample contains tens of thousands of clones, about 88% of them found a single time. 0.27% of the sample goes to the ten largest clones. There are 13 amino acids in the CDR3, from cysteine to phenylalanine inclusive. The read is trimmed to its CDR3 DNA, 39 bases read in frame from base 1. Based on the germline V gene, the CDR1 and CDR2 sequences are SNHLY and FYNNEI. The V end loses 6 bases and the J end loses 2 bases, and a stretch of 10 bases separates them. Paper-wide results and their limitations: Low levels of normalized T-cell clonal expansion were also shown by some nonresponding patients. After ivuxolimab, more expanded clones were found on average in CD8+ T cells than in CD4+ T cells. Antigen specificity was not determined for the clonally expanded peripheral T cells. In the 0.1-3.0 mg/kg groups, partial responders had among the lowest normalized peripheral clonal expansion, particularly in CD8+ T cells. Clonal expansion of both CD4+ and CD8+ blood T cells was observed from baseline to week 6 at doses 0.1 to 3.0 mg/kg.

Recombination linked TRBV2 to TRBJ1-1, with an unclear D gene assignment. The specimen comprised CD4+ or CD8+ T cells sorted from blood, sampled in a trial of the OX40 agonist ivuxolimab. This receptor was identified in an adult with an advanced solid tumor such as melanoma, head and neck, liver or kidney cancer. The sequenced DNA: TGTGCCAGCAGCAAGGGCCCCAACACTGAAGCTTTCTTT. The resulting protein is CASSKGPNTEAFF.